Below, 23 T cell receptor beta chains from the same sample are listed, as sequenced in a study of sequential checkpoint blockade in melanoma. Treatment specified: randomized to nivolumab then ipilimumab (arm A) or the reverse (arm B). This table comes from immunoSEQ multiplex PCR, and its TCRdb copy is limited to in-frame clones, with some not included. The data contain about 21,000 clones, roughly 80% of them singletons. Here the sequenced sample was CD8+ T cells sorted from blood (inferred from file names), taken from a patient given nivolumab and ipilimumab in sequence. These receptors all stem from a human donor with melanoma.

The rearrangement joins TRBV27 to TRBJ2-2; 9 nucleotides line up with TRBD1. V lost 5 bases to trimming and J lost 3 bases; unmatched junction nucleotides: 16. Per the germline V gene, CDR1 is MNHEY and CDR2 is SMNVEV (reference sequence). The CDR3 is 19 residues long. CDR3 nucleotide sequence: TGTGCCAGCAGTACCCACCGGGACAGGGCCGAGTGGCACACCGGGGAGCTGTTTTTT. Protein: CASSTHRDRAEWHTGELFF.

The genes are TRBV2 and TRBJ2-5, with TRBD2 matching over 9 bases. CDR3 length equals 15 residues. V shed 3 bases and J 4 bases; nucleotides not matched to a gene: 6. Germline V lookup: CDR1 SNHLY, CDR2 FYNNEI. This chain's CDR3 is CASSDYSGSSETQYF. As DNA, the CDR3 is TGTGCCAGCAGTGACTATAGCGGGAGTTCAGAGACCCAGTACTTC.

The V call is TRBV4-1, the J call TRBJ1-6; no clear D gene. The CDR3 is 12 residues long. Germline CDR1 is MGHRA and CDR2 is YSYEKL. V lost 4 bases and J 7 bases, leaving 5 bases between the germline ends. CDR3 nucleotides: TGCGCCAGCAGCCTCTTCAATTCACCCCTCCACTTT. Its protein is CASSLFNSPLHF.

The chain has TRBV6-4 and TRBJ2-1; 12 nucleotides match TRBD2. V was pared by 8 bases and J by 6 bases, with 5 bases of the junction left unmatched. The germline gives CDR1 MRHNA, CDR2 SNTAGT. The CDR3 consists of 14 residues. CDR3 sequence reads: CASALAGGGNEQFF. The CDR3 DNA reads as TGTGCCAGCGCACTAGCGGGAGGAGGCAATGAGCAGTTCTTC.

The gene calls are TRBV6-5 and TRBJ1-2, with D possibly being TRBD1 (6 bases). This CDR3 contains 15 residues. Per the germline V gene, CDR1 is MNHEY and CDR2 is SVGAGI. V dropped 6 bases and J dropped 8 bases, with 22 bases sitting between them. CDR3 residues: CASSGDLGTTRGYTF. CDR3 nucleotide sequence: TGTGCCAGCAGCGGAGATTTGGGGACAACAAGAGGCTACACCTTC.

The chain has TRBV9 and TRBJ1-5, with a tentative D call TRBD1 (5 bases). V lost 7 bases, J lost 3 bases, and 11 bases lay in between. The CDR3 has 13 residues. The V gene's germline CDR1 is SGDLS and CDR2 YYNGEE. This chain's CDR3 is CASGAGNNQPQHF. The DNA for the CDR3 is TGTGCCAGCGGAGCAGGGAACAATCAGCCCCAGCATTTT.

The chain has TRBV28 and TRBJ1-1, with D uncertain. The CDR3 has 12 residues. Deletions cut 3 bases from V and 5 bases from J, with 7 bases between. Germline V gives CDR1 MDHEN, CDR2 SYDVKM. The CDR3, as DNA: TGTGCCAGCAGTTTTAGCCAGACTGAAGCTTTCTTT. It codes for CASSFSQTEAFF. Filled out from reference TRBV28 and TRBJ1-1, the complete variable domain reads DVKVTQSSRYLVKRTGEKVFLECVQDMDHENMFWYRQDPGLGLRLIYFSYDVKMKEKGDIPEGYSVSREKKERFSLILESASTNQTSMYLCASSFSQTEAFFGQGTRLTVV.

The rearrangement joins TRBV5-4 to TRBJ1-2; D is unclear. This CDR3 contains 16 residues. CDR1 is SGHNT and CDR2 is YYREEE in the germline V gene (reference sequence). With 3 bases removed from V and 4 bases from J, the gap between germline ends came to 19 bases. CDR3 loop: CASSSVGRAVSYGYTF. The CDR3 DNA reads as TGTGCCAGCAGCTCGGTCGGGAGGGCCGTTTCCTATGGCTACACCTTC.

CDR3 DNA: TGTGCCAGCAGCTTTGTCCGGGGGGCAAAAGAGACCCAGTACTTC. Its protein product is CASSFVRGAKETQYF. The chain combines TRBV11-2 with TRBJ2-5; D perhaps matches TRBD2 (7 bases). Trimming pared 3 bases from V and 3 bases from J, leaving 14 bases between. The germline V gene has CDR1 SGHAT and CDR2 FQNNGV. The CDR3 has 15 amino acids. The whole variable domain, filled in from reference TRBV11-2 and TRBJ2-5, reads EAGVAQSPRYKIIEKRQSVAFWCNPISGHATLYWYQQILGQGPKLLIQFQNNGVVDDSQLPKDRFSAERLKGVDSTLKIQPAKLEDSAVYLCASSFVRGAKETQYFGPGTRLLVL.

The CDR3: CASSLEDNLYGYTF. As DNA, the CDR3 is TGTGCCAGCAGCTTGGAGGACAACCTCTATGGCTACACCTTC. V gene TRBV5-6 combines with J gene TRBJ1-2; a possible D gene is TRBD1 (5 bases). CDR1 is SGHDT and CDR2 is YYEEEE in the germline V gene. This CDR3 has 14 residues. The V and J ends lost 0 bases and 4 bases respectively, with 10 bases between them.

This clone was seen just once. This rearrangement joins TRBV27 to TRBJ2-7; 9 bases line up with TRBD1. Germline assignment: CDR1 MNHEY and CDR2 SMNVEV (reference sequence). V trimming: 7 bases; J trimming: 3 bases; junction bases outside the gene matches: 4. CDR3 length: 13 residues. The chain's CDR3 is CASTGQGFYEQYF. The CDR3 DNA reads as TGTGCCAGCACCGGACAGGGGTTCTACGAGCAGTACTTC.

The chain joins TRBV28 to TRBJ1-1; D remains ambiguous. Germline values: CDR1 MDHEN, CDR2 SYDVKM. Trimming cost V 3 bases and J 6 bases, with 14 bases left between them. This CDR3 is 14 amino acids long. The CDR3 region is CASSLDSSGAEAFF. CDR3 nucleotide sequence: TGTGCCAGCAGTTTGGACTCTTCAGGCGCTGAAGCTTTCTTT. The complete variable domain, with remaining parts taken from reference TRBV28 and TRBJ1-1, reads DVKVTQSSRYLVKRTGEKVFLECVQDMDHENMFWYRQDPGLGLRLIYFSYDVKMKEKGDIPEGYSVSREKKERFSLILESASTNQTSMYLCASSLDSSGAEAFFGQGTRLTVV.

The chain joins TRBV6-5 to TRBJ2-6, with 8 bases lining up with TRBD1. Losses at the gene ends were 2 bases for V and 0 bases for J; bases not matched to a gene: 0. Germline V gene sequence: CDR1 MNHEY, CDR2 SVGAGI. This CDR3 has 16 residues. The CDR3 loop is CASSYGQGSGANVLTF. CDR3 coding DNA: TGTGCCAGCAGTTACGGACAGGGCTCTGGGGCCAACGTCCTGACTTTC.

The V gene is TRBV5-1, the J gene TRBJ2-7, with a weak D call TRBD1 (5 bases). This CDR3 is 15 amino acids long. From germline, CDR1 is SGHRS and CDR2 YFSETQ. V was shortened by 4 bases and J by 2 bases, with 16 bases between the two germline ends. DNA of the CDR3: TGCGCCAGCAGCACCGGAAGGGGTGAAGCCTACGAGCAGTACTTC. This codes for CASSTGRGEAYEQYF.

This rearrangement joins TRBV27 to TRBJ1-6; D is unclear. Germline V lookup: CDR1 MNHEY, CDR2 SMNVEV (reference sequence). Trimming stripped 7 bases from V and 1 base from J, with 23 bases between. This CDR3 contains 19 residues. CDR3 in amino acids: CASIPSFPEEGSYNSPLHF. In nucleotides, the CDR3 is TGTGCCAGCATCCCCTCCTTCCCGGAGGAAGGGTCCTATAATTCACCCCTCCACTTT.

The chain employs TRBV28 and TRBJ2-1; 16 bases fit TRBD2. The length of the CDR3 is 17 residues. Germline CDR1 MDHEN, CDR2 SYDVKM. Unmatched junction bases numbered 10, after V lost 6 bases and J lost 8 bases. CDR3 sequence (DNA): TGTGCCAGCAGGGGCCCCGGGACTAGCGGGAGGGCAGATGAGCAGTTCTTC. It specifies CASRGPGTSGRADEQFF. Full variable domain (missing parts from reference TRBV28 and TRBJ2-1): DVKVTQSSRYLVKRTGEKVFLECVQDMDHENMFWYRQDPGLGLRLIYFSYDVKMKEKGDIPEGYSVSREKKERFSLILESASTNQTSMYLCASRGPGTSGRADEQFFGPGTRLTVL.

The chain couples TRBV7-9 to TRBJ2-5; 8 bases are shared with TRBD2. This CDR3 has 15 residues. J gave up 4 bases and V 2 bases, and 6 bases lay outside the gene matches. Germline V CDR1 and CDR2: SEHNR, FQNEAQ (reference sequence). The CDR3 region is CASSLLGTSRETQYF. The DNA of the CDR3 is TGTGCCAGCAGCTTACTCGGGACTAGTAGAGAGACCCAGTACTTC.

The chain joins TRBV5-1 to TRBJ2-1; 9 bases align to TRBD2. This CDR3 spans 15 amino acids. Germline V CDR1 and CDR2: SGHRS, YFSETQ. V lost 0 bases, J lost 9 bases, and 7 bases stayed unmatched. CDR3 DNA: TGCGCCAGCAGCTTGGTACTAGCGGGTGGGGCTGAGCAGTTCTTC. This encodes CASSLVLAGGAEQFF. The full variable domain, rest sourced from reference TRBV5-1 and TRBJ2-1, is KAGVTQTPRYLIKTRGQQVTLSCSPISGHRSVSWYQQTPGQGLQFLFEYFSETQRNKGNFPGRFSGRQFSNSRSEMNVSTLELGDSALYLCASSLVLAGGAEQFFGPGTRLTVL.

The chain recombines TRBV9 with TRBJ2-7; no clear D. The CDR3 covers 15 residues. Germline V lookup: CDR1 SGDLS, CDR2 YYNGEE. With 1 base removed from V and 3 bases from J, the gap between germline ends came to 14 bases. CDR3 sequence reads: CASSVRPSSSYEQYF. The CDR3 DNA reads TGTGCCAGCAGCGTAAGACCATCCTCTAGCTACGAGCAGTACTTC.

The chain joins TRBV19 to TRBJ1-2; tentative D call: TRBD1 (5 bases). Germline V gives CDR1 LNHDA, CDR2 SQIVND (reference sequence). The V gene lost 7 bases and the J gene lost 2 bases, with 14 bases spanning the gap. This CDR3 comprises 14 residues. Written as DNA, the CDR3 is TGTGCCAGTACCGACCGGAACAGGAACTATGGCTACACCTTC. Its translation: CASTDRNRNYGYTF.

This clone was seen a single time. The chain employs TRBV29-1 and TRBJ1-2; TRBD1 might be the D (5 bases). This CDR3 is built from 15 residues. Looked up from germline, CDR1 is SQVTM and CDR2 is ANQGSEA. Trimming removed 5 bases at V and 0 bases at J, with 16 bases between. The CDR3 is CSVFFTGNANYGYTF. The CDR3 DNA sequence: TGCAGCGTTTTTTTTACAGGAAACGCTAACTATGGCTACACCTTC.

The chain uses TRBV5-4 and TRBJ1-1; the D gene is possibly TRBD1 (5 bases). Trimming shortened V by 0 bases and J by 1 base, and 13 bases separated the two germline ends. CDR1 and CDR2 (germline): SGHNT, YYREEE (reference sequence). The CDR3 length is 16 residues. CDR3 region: CASSLETGGTNTEAFF. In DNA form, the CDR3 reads TGTGCCAGCAGCTTGGAGACGGGAGGGACGAACACTGAAGCTTTCTTT.

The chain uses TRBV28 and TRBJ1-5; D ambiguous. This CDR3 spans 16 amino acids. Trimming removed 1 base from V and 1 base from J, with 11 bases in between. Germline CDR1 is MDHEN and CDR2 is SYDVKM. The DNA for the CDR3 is TGTGCCAGCAGTTTATATAGAGGTTACAGCAATCAGCCCCAGCATTTT. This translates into CASSLYRGYSNQPQHF.